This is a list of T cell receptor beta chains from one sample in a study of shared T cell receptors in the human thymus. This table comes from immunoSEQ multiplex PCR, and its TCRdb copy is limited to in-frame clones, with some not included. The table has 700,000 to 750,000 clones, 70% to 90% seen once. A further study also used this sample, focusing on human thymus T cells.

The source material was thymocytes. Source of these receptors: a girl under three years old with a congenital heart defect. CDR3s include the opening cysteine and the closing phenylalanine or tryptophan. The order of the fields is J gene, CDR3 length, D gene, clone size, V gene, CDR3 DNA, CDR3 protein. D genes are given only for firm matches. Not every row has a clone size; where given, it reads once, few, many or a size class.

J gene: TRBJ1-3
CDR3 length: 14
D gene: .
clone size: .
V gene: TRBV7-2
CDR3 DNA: TGTGCCAGCAGCCAACAGCTCTCTGGAAACACCATATATTTT
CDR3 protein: CASSQQLSGNTIYF

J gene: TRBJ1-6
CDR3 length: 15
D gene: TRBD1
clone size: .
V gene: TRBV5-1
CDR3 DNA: TGCGCCAGCAGCTCCCTTGGACAGGGATATTCACCCCTCCACTTT
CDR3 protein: CASSSLGQGYSPLHF

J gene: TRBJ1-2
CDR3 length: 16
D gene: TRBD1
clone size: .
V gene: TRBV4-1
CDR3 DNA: TGCGCCAGCAGCCCCGTGGACAGGGTGTTCGACTATGGCTACACCTTC
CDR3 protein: CASSPVDRVFDYGYTF

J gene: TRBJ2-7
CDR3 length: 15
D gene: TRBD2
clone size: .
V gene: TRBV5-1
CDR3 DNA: TGCGCCAGCAGCTTCGGGACTAGCGGGGCTTACGAGCAGTACTTC
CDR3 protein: CASSFGTSGAYEQYF

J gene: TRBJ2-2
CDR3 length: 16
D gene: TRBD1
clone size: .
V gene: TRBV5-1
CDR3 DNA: TGCGCCAGCAGCGGAAACCGGGACAGGGGGGACGGGGAGCTGTTTTTT
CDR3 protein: CASSGNRDRGDGELFF

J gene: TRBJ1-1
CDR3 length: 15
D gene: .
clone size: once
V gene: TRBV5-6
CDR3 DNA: TGTGCCAGCAGCTTGCCGGACAGATCGAACACTGAAGCTTTCTTT
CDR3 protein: CASSLPDRSNTEAFF

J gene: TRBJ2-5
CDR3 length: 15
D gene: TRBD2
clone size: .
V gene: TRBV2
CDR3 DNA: TGTGCCCTCAAGCGGGAAGCGGGGTCCTCTGAGACCCAGTACTTC
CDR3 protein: CALKREAGSSETQYF

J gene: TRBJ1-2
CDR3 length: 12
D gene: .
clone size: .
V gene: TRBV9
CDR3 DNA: TGTGCCAGCAGCGTAGATGGCGGTGGCTACACCTTC
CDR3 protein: CASSVDGGGYTF

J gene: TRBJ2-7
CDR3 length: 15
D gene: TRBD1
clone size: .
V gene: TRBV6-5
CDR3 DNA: TGTGCCAGCAGTTACAGGGGACAGGGGAAGTACGAGCAGTACTTC
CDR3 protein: CASSYRGQGKYEQYF

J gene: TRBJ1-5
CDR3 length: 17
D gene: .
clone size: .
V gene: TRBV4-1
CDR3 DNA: TGCGCCAGCAGCCAAGAATTCGGGGTGTCGGGTAGTCAGCCCCAGCATTTT
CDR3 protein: CASSQEFGVSGSQPQHF

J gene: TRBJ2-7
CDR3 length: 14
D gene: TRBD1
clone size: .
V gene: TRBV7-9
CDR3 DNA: TGTGCCAGCAGCTTGACAGGGGGCACGAGAGAGCAGTACTTC
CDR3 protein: CASSLTGGTREQYF

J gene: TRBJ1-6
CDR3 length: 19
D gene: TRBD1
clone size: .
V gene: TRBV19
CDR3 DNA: TGTGCCAGTAGTAGCCCACCAAAGGAAGGGACAGGGGGCAAGTCACCCCTCCACTTT
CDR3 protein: CASSSPPKEGTGGKSPLHF

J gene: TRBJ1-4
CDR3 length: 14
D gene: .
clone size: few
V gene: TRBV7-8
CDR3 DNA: TGTGCCAGCAGCTTAGGAGGATATAATGAAAAACTGTTTTTT
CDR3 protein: CASSLGGYNEKLFF

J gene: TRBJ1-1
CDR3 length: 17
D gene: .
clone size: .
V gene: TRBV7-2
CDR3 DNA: TGTGCCAGCAGCTTAGGCGGACGCACTCGGGGGGACACTGAAGCTTTCTTT
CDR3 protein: CASSLGGRTRGDTEAFF

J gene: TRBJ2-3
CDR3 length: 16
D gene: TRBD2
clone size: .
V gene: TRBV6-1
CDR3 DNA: TGTGCCAGCAGTGGGCGACTAGCGGGGAATGCAGATACGCAGTATTTT
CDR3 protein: CASSGRLAGNADTQYF

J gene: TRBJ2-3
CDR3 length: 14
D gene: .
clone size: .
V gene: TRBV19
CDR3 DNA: TGTGCCAGTAGTATAGTAGGGGACACAGATACGCAGTATTTT
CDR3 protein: CASSIVGDTDTQYF

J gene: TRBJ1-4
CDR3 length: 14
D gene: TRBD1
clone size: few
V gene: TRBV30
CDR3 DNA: TGTGCCTTCCTCCGGGACAGCGAAAATGAAAAACTGTTTTTT
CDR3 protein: CAFLRDSENEKLFF

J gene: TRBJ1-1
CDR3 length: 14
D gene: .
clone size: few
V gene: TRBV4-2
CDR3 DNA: TGTGCCAGCAGCCAAGATCGGCGGGGGCTTGAAGCTTTCTTT
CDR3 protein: CASSQDRRGLEAFF

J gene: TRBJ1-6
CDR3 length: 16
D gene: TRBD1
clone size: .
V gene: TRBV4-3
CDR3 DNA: TGCGCCAGCAGCCAAGATCCGGGACAGACTAATTCACCCCTCCACTTT
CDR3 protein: CASSQDPGQTNSPLHF

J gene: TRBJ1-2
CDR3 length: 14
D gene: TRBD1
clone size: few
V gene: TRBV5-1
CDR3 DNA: TGCGCCAGCGACAGGGGCGCTCACGCTAAGGGCTACACCTTC
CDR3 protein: CASDRGAHAKGYTF

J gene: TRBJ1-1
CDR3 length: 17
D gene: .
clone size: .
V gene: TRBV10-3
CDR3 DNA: TGTGCCATCAGTGAATCCACGCGGACAGTTACGAACACTGAAGCTTTCTTT
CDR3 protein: CAISESTRTVTNTEAFF

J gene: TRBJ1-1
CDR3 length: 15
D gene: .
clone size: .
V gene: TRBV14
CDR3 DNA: TGTGCCAGCAGCCAAGATTCGGAGGTTATAACTGAAGCTTTCTTT
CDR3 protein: CASSQDSEVITEAFF

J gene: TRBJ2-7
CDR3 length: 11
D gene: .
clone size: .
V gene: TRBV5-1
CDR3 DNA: TGCGCCAGCAGCTTGGTCAACGAGCAGTACTTC
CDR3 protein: CASSLVNEQYF

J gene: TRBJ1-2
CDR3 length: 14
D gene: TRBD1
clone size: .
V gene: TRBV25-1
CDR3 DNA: TGTGCCAGCTCCTGTTTAACAGGGGGGGATGGCTACACCTTC
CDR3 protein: CASSCLTGGDGYTF

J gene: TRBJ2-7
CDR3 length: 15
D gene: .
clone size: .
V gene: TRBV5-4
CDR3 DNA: TGTGCCAGCAGCCGAACAGGGAACCCTATCTACGAGCAGTACTTC
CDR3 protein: CASSRTGNPIYEQYF

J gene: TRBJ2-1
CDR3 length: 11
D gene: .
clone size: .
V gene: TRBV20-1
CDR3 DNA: TGCAGTGCTAGACCGAGCGGGGAGCAGTTCTTC
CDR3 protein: CSARPSGEQFF

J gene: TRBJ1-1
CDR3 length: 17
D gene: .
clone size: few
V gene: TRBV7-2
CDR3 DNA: TGTGCCAGCAGCTCCCCCCCGCGGACAGCAATGAACACTGAAGCTTTCTTT
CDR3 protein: CASSSPPRTAMNTEAFF

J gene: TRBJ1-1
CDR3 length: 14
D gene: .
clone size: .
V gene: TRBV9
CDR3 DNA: TGTGCCAGCAGCGTAGAGGGGGGGGGTACTGAAGCTTTCTTT
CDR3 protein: CASSVEGGGTEAFF

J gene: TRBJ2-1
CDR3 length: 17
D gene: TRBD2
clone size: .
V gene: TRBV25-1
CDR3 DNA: TGTGCCAGCAGTGAGAGGGTAGCGGGGGGGCGCTACAATGAGCAGTTCTTC
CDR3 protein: CASSERVAGGRYNEQFF

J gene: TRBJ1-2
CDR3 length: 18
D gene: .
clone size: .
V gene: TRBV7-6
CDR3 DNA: TGTGCCAGCAGCTTAGTCGAGGCGTTTGCTGGGACTAACTATGGCTACAACTTC
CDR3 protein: CASSLVEAFAGTNYGYNF

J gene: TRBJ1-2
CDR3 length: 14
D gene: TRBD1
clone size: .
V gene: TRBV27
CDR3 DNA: TGTGCCAGCAGTTACAGACAGGGCGGGTATGGCTACACCTTC
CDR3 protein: CASSYRQGGYGYTF

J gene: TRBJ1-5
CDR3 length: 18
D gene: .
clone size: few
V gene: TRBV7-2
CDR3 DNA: TGTGCCAGCAGCCTAGACTCCCCCGGTATCATAAGCAATCAGCCCCAGCATTTT
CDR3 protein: CASSLDSPGIISNQPQHF

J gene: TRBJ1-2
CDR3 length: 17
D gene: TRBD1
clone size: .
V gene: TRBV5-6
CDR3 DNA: TGTGCCAGCAGCTTGCCGGGACAGATTATATTTCTGTTCGGCTACACCTTC
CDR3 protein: CASSLPGQIIFLFGYTF

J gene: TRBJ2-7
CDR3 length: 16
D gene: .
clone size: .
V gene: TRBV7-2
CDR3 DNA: TGTGCCAGCAGCGGCACTGGTAGACCGAGCGACTACGAGCAGTACTTC
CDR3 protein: CASSGTGRPSDYEQYF

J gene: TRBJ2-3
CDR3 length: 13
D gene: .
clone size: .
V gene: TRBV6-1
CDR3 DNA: TGTGCCAGCAGTGATCCCGACTCAGATACGCAGTATTTT
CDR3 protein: CASSDPDSDTQYF

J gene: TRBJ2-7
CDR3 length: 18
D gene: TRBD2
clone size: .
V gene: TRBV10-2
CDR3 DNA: TGCGCCAGCAGTGAGTCGGGTCCTAGCGGGGCCAGCTCCTACGAGCAGTACTTC
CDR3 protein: CASSESGPSGASSYEQYF

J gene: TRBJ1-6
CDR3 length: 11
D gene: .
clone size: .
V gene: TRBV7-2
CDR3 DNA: TGTGCCAGCAGCTCATATTCACCCCTCCACTTT
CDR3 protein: CASSSYSPLHF

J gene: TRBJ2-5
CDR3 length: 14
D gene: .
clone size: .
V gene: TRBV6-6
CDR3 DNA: TGTGCCAGCAGTTACGAGGGTCCCTGGGAGACCCAGTACTTC
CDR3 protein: CASSYEGPWETQYF

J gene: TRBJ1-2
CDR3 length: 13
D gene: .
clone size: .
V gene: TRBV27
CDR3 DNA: TGTGCCAGCTCTAGGAAGGTCTACTATGGCTACACCTTC
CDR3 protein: CASSRKVYYGYTF